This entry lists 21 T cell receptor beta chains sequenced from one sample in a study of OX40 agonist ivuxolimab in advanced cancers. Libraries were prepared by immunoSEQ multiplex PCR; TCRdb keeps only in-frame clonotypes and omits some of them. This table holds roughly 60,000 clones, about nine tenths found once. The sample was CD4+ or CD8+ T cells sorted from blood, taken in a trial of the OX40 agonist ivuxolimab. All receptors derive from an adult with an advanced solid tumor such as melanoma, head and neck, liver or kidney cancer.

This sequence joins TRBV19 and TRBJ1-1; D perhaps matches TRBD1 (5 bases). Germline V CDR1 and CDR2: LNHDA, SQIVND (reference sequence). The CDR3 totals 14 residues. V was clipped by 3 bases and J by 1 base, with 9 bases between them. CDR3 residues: CASSMNGQNTEAFF. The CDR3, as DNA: TGTGCCAGTAGTATGAATGGACAGAACACTGAAGCTTTCTTT.

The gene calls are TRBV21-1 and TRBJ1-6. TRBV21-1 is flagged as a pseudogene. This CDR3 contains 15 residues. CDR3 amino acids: CASSCRDPGSSPLHF. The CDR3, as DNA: TGTGCCAGCAGCTGCCGGGACCCTGGGAGTTCACCCCTCCACTTT.

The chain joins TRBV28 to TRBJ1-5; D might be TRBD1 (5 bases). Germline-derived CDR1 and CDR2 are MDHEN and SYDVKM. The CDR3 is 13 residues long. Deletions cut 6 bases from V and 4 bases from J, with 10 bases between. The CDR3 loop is CASRSDRNQPQHF. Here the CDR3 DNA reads TGTGCCAGCAGGTCCGACAGAAATCAGCCCCAGCATTTT.

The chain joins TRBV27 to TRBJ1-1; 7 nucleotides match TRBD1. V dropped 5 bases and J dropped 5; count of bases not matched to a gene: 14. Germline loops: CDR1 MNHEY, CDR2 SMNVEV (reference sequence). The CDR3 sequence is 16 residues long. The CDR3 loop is CASSPVPRGQGTEAFF. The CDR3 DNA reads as TGTGCCAGCAGTCCGGTCCCGAGGGGGCAAGGGACTGAAGCTTTCTTT.

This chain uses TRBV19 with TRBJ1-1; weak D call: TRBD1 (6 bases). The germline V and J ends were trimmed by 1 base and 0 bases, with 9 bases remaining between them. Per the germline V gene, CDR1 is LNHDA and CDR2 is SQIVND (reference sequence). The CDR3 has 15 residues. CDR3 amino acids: CASSIVGQMNTEAFF. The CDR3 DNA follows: TGTGCCAGTAGTATAGTTGGACAGATGAACACTGAAGCTTTCTTT.

In nucleotides, the CDR3 is TGTGCCAGCAGTGAACGTAAGCGGAGCACAGATACGCAGTATTTT. This sequence encodes CASSERKRSTDTQYF. J is TRBJ2-3 and V is TRBV2, with a tentative D call TRBD2 (5 bases). The CDR3 extends over 15 amino acids. V lost 2 bases and J 0 bases, leaving 9 bases between the germline ends. CDR1 SNHLY and CDR2 FYNNEI come from the germline V gene.

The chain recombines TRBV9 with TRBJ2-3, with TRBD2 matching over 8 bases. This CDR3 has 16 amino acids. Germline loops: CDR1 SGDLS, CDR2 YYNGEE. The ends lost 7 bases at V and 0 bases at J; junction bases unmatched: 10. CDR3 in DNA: TGTGCCAGCGGGTACCCGGGAGGGACTAGCACAGATACGCAGTATTTT. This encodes CASGYPGGTSTDTQYF.

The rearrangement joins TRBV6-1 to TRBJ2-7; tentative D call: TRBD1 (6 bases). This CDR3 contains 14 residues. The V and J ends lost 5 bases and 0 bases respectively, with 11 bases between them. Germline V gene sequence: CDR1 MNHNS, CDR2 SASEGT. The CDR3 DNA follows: TGTGCCAGCAGTCGTGGACAGAGCTCCTACGAGCAGTACTTC. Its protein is CASSRGQSSYEQYF.

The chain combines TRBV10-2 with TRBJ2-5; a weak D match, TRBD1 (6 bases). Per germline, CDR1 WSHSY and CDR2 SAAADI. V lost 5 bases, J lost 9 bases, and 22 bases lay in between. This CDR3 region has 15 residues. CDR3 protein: CASSYGTIGSTAQYF. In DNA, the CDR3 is TGCGCCAGCAGTTACGGGACAATTGGCAGCACGGCCCAGTACTTC.

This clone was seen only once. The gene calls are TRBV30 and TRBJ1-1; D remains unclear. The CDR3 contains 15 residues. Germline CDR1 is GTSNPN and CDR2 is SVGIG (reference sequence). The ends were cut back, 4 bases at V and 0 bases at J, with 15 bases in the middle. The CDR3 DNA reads TGTGCCTGGATTCAGACACCCGCGGTGAACACTGAAGCTTTCTTT. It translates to CAWIQTPAVNTEAFF.

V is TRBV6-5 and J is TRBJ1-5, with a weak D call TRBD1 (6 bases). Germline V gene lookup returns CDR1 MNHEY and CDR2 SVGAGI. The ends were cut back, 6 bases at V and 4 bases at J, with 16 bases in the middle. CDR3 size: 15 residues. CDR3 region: CASSPGQRENQPQHF. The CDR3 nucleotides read TGTGCCAGCAGCCCCGGACAGAGGGAGAATCAGCCCCAGCATTTT.

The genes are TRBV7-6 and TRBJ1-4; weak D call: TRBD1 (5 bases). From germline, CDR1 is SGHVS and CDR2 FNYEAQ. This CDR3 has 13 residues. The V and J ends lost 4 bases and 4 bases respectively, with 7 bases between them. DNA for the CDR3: TGTGCCAGCAGCTCTGACAGTAATGAAAAACTGTTTTTT. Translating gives CASSSDSNEKLFF. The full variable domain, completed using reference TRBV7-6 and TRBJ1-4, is GAGVSQSPRYKVTKRGQDVALRCDPISGHVSLYWYRQALGQGPEFLTYFNYEAQQDKSGLPNDRFSAERPEGSISTLTIQRTEQRDSAMYRCASSSDSNEKLFFGSGTQLSVL.

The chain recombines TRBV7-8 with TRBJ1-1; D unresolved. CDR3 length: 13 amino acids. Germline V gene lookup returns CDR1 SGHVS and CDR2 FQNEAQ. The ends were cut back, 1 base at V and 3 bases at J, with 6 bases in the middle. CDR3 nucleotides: TGTGCCAGCAGCTTAGGGTCCTACACTGAAGCTTTCTTT. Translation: CASSLGSYTEAFF.

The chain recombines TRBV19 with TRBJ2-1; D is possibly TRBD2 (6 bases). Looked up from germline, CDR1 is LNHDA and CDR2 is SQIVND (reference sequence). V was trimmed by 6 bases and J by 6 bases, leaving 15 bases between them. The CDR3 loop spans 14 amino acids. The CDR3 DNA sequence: TGTGCCAGTAGAAGACCGGGACTCGTCAATGAGCAGTTCTTC. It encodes CASRRPGLVNEQFF.

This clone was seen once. CDR3 DNA sequence: TGTGCCAGCTCACCCGGGACTACCTACAATGAGCAGTTCTTC. Protein sequence: CASSPGTTYNEQFF. This chain connects TRBV18 to TRBJ2-1, with 7 bases aligning to TRBD2. There are 14 residues in the CDR3. J lost 2 bases, V lost 3 bases, and 1 base had no gene match. Germline CDR1 and CDR2: KGHSH and LQKENI.

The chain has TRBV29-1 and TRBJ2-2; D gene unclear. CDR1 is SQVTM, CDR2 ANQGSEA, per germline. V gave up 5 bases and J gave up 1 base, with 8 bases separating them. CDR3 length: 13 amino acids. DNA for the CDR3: TGCAGCGTTAAAGGGCTGAACACCGGGGAGCTGTTTTTT. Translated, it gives CSVKGLNTGELFF.

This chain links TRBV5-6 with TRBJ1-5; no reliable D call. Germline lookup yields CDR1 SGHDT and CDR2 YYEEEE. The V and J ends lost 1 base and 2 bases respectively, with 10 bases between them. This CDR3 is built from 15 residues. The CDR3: CASSLMGAGNQPQHF. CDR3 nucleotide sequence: TGTGCCAGCAGCTTGATGGGAGCGGGCAATCAGCCCCAGCATTTT.

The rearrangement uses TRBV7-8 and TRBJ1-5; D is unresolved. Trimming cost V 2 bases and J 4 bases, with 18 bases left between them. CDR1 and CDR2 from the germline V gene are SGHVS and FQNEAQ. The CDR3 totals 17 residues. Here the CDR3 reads CASSLQARGLGNQPQHF. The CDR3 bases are TGTGCCAGCAGCTTACAGGCCCGCGGGCTTGGGAATCAGCCCCAGCATTTT.

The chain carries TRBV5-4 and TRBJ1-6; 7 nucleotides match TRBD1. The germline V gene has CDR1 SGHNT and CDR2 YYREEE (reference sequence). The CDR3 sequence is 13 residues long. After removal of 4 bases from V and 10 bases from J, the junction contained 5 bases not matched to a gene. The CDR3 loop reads CASSLRQGSPLHF. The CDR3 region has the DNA TGTGCCAGCAGCCTCCGACAGGGATCACCCCTCCACTTT.

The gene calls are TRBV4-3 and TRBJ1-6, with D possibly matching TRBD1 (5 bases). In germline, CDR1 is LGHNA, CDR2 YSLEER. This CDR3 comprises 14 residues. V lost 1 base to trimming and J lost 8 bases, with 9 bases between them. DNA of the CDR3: TGCGCCAGCAGCCAAGGGGAGGGGTATTCACCCCTCCACTTT. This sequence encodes CASSQGEGYSPLHF.

DNA for the CDR3: TGCGCCAGCAGTGACGGCGGGGGGCAAGAGACCCAGTACTTC. The encoded protein is CASSDGGGQETQYF. This sequence joins TRBV10-1 and TRBJ2-5; 8 nucleotides align to TRBD2. V trimming: 3 bases; J trimming: 2 bases; junction bases outside the gene matches: 2. In germline, CDR1 is WNHNN, CDR2 SYGVQD (reference sequence). The CDR3 loop spans 14 amino acids.